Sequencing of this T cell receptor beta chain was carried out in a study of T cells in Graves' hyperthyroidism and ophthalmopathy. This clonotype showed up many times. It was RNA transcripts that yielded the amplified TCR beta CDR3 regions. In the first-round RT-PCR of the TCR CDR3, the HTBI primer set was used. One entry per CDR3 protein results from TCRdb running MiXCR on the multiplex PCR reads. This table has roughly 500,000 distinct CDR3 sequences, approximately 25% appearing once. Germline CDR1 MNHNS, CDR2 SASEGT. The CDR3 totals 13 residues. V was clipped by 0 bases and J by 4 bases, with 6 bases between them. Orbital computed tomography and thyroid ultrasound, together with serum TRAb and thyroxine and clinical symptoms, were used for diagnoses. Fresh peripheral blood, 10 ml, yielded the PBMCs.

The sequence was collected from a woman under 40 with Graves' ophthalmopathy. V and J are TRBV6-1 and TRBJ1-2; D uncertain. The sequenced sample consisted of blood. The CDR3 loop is CASSEAGVYGYTF. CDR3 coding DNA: TGTGCCAGCAGTGAAGCGGGCGTCTATGGCTACACCTTC.